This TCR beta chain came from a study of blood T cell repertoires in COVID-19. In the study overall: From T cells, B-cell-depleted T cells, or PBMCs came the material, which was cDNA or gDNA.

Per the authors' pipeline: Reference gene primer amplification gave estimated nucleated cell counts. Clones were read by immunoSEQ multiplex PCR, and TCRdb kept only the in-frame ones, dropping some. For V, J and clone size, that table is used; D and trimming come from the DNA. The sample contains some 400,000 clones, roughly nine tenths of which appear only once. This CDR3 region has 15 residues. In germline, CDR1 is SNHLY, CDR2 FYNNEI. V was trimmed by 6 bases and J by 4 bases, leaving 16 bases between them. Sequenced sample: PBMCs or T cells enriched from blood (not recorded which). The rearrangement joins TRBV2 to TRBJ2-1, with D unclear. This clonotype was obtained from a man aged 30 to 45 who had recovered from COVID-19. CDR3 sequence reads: CASRATPSVYNEQFF. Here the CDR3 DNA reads TGTGCCAGCAGGGCGACTCCTTCGGTGTACAATGAGCAGTTCTTC.